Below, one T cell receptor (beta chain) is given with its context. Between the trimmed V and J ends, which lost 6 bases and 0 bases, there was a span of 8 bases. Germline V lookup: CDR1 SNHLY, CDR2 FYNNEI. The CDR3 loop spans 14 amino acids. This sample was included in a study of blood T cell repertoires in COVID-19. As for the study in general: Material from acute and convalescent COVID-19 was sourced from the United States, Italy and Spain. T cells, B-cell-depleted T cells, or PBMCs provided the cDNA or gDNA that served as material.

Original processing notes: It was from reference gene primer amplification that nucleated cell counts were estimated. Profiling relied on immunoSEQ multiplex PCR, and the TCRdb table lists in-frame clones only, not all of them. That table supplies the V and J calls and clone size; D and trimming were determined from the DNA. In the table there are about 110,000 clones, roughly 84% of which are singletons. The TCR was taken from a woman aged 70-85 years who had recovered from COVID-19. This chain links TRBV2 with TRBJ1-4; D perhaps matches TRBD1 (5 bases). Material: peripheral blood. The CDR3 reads CASRETATNEKLFF. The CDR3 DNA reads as TGTGCCAGCAGGGAGACAGCAACTAATGAAAAACTGTTTTTT.